This TCR beta chain originates from a study of T cell repertoires in cytomegalovirus infection. TCRdb fed the reads into MiXCR, producing one record per CDR3 protein. The sample lists hundreds of thousands of distinct CDR3 sequences, 24% occurring once. The CDR3 sequence is 15 residues long. The V and J ends lost 4 bases and 5 bases respectively, with 15 bases between them. Germline CDR1 is ENHRY and CDR2 is SYGVKD. Sequencing was done on a sample of CD8+ T cells from PBMCs. This sequence was found in a human donor in good health (CMV status not recorded). Some clones in this sample may be carry-over from other donors' samples. This chain connects TRBV10-3 to TRBJ2-1; TRBD2 might be the D (7 bases). CDR3 region: CAISGTRGGHNEQFF. CDR3 DNA sequence: TGTGCCATCAGTGGTACTAGGGGGGGCCACAATGAGCAGTTCTTC.